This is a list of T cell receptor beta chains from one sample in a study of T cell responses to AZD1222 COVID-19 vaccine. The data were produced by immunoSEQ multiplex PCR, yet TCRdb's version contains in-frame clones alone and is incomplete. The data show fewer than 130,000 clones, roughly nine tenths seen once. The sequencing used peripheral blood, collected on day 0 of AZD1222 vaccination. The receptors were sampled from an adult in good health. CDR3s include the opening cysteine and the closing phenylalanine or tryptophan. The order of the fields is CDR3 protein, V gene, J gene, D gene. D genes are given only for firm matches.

cdr3_aa: CASSPRLAGGQETQYF; v_call: TRBV18; j_call: TRBJ2-5; d_call: TRBD2
cdr3_aa: CASSLVAGTGGQETQYF; v_call: TRBV7-6; j_call: TRBJ2-5; d_call: TRBD1
cdr3_aa: CASSLAGGRGPGETQYF; v_call: TRBV7-9; j_call: TRBJ2-5; d_call: .
cdr3_aa: CASSPRATGRSGELFF; v_call: TRBV5-4; j_call: TRBJ2-2; d_call: .
cdr3_aa: CAWASLSGRGLGTEAFF; v_call: TRBV30; j_call: TRBJ1-1; d_call: TRBD1
cdr3_aa: CASSQARSGANVLTF; v_call: TRBV3-1/TRBV3-2; j_call: TRBJ2-6; d_call: .
cdr3_aa: CASSIELRAETQYF; v_call: TRBV19; j_call: TRBJ2-5; d_call: .
cdr3_aa: CATSRDRGSTEAFF; v_call: TRBV15; j_call: TRBJ1-1; d_call: .
cdr3_aa: CASSLPASYNEQFF; v_call: TRBV13; j_call: TRBJ2-1; d_call: .
cdr3_aa: CASSHNPTGVGQPQHF; v_call: TRBV3-1/TRBV3-2; j_call: TRBJ1-5; d_call: .
cdr3_aa: CSASTGTYSNQPQHF; v_call: TRBV20-1; j_call: TRBJ1-5; d_call: .
cdr3_aa: CASSPGEGRNTEAFF; v_call: TRBV7-6; j_call: TRBJ1-1; d_call: .
cdr3_aa: CASSPPIQANTIYF; v_call: TRBV18; j_call: TRBJ1-3; d_call: .
cdr3_aa: CASSLASGQETQYF; v_call: TRBV5-1; j_call: TRBJ2-5; d_call: .
cdr3_aa: CASSTGLAGGSTDTQYF; v_call: TRBV11-2; j_call: TRBJ2-3; d_call: TRBD2
cdr3_aa: CASSEVEHNSPLHF; v_call: TRBV6-1; j_call: TRBJ1-6; d_call: .
cdr3_aa: CSARRNEKLFF; v_call: TRBV20-1; j_call: TRBJ1-4; d_call: .